Sequencing of this T cell receptor (beta chain) was carried out in a study of regulatory T cells in long-lasting Graves disease. Study outcomes and limitations: Persistent disease was associated with favored TRBV28 usage and with favored use of TRBJ1-2 and TRBJ2-5.

For this clonotype: The antigen remains unidentified.

This CDR3 is built from 15 residues. Trimming removed 5 bases at V and 6 bases at J, with 22 bases between. Germline loops: CDR1 DFQATT, CDR2 SNEGSKA (reference sequence). The time point here: persistent/refractory GD, antithyroid drugs over 5 years with positive TRAb. The authors made the TCR library using RNA they extracted from PBMCs. The patients were enrolled through endocrinology in Xi'an, China. The peripheral blood volume drawn was about 10 milliliters, and it was collected into EDTA tubes. With iRepertoire HTBI primers and Arm-PCR of CDR3 regions, TCR beta libraries were built. TCRdb passed the multiplex PCR reads through MiXCR, listing each CDR3 protein once. The table shows roughly 700,000 distinct CDR3 sequences, with about 32% occurring only once.

Material: peripheral blood mononuclear cells (PBMCs), obtained when the disease was refractory, from a patient treated with antithyroid drugs. The chain recombines TRBV20-1 with TRBJ1-2; no firm D call. The origin of this receptor is a female donor with Graves disease. DNA of the CDR3: TGCAGTGCTCCCGGACGCACGACCCCCTCACATGGCTACACCTTC. Its protein is CSAPGRTTPSHGYTF.